The 15 T cell receptor beta chains listed next were all sequenced from one sample in a study of T cell changes during pregnancy in multiple sclerosis. Generated by immunoSEQ multiplex PCR, the TCRdb table keeps only in-frame clones and is missing some. The sample holds roughly 80,000 clones, 93% seen once. The source was peripheral blood, collected in the second trimester of pregnancy. These TCRs come from a female donor with multiple sclerosis, enrolled in a pregnancy study.

V gene TRBV19 combines with J gene TRBJ1-2, with D tentatively TRBD1 (6 bases). Trimming removed 7 bases from V and 2 bases from J, with 14 bases in between. The CDR3 runs to 14 residues. Germline V gene data show CDR1 as LNHDA and CDR2 as SQIVND (reference sequence). The chain's CDR3 is CASKTDSVNYGYTF. The CDR3 DNA sequence: TGTGCCAGTAAGACGGACAGCGTAAACTATGGCTACACCTTC.

V gene TRBV27 combines with J gene TRBJ1-6; D gene uncertain. V shed 6 bases and J shed 0 bases, with 6 bases lying between them. The CDR3 is 14 residues long. Germline CDR1 reads MNHEY; CDR2 reads SMNVEV (reference sequence). The CDR3 nucleotides are TGTGCCAGCAGGGGCAGCTCCTATAATTCACCCCTCCACTTT. It yields the protein CASRGSSYNSPLHF.

The rearrangement links TRBV6-5 to TRBJ1-2; the D gene is possibly TRBD1 (5 bases). Germline CDR1 reads MNHEY; CDR2 reads SVGAGI. There are 14 residues in the CDR3. V was cut by 0 bases and J by 5 bases, with 10 bases left in between. CDR3 sequence reads: CASSYSAGGYGYTF. In nucleotides, the CDR3 is TGTGCCAGCAGTTACTCGGCCGGGGGGTATGGCTACACCTTC.

The chain recombines TRBV6-5 with TRBJ2-7; TRBD1 is a possible D gene (6 bases). This CDR3 is built from 16 residues. The V end was cut by 4 bases, the J end by 0 bases, with 16 bases between. From germline, CDR1 is MNHEY and CDR2 SVGAGI. The CDR3 sequence: CASSSSRGRSSYEQYF. Written as DNA, the CDR3 is TGTGCCAGCAGTTCTTCCAGGGGCCGAAGCTCCTACGAGCAGTACTTC.

This chain uses TRBV11-2 with TRBJ2-7; 10 bases are a match to TRBD2. The V gene end was trimmed by 2 bases and the J gene end by 3 bases; junction bases not matched to a gene: 4. Germline CDR1 SGHAT, CDR2 FQNNGV. The length of the CDR3 is 15 residues. This CDR3 is CASSLNERGGYEQYF. The DNA for the CDR3 is TGTGCCAGCAGCTTAAATGAGCGGGGGGGCTACGAGCAGTACTTC.

The chain couples TRBV7-9 to TRBJ1-4; 8 bases fit TRBD1. The CDR3 runs 16 residues. Trimming at V came to 5 bases and at J to 0 bases, leaving 5 bases not matched to a gene. CDR1 is SEHNR, CDR2 FQNEAQ, per germline (reference sequence). The CDR3 here is CASSGGTGSTNEKLFF. Written as DNA, the CDR3 is TGTGCCAGCAGCGGAGGGACAGGATCAACTAATGAAAAACTGTTTTTT.

V usage is TRBV2 and J usage is TRBJ1-5, with 8 bases that match TRBD1. The CDR3 sequence is 14 residues long. Germline CDR1 and CDR2: SNHLY and FYNNEI. J was trimmed by 3 bases and V by 4 bases; bases with no gene match: 2. CDR3 loop: CASSVGQVNQPQHF. DNA of the CDR3: TGTGCCAGCAGTGTGGGACAGGTCAATCAGCCCCAGCATTTT.

The V call is TRBV6-1, the J call TRBJ1-1; 10 nucleotides match TRBD1. CDR1 and CDR2 from the germline V gene are MNHNS and SASEGT. CDR3 size: 15 residues. The V and J ends lost 4 bases and 4 bases, in that order; junction bases with no gene match: 6. CDR3 coding DNA: TGTGCCAGCAGTGTCCGGACAGGGGGAGGCACTGAAGCTTTCTTT. Its translation is CASSVRTGGGTEAFF.

The CDR3 bases are TGTGCCAGCAGTGACGGCACAGGGGGCGTGTATGGCTACACCTTC. Translation: CASSDGTGGVYGYTF. This sequence joins TRBV2 and TRBJ1-2; 9 bases align to TRBD1. Per germline, CDR1 SNHLY and CDR2 FYNNEI. Losses at the gene ends were 3 bases for V and 5 bases for J; bases not matched to a gene: 7. The CDR3 contains 15 residues.

The chain recombines TRBV5-1 with TRBJ1-5; maybe TRBD1 (5 bases). V lost 0 bases, J lost 5 bases, and 9 bases lay in between. Germline CDR1 SGHRS, CDR2 YFSETQ. The CDR3 contains 14 residues. CDR3 sequence (DNA): TGCGCCAGCAGCTTGGCCGGGGGAGATCAGCCCCAGCATTTT. Its translation: CASSLAGGDQPQHF.

The chain joins TRBV7-6 to TRBJ2-3, with 14 nucleotides matching TRBD2. Trimming took 5 bases from V and 6 from J; bases not matched to a gene: 4. The CDR3 loop spans 15 amino acids. Germline V gene sequence: CDR1 SGHVS, CDR2 FNYEAQ. CDR3 in DNA: TGTGCCAGCAGCGTGACTAGCGGGGGGGTCGATACGCAGTATTTT. Translating it yields CASSVTSGGVDTQYF.

The rearrangement links TRBV25-1 to TRBJ2-1; TRBD1 might be the D (6 bases). Trimming shortened V by 4 bases and J by 1 base, and 14 bases separated the two germline ends. The CDR3 extends over 16 amino acids. The germline V gene encodes CDR1 MGHDK and CDR2 SYGVNS. The chain's CDR3 is CASSVRGMGSYNEQFF. DNA for the CDR3: TGTGCCAGCAGTGTTAGGGGGATGGGGTCCTACAATGAGCAGTTCTTC.

V is TRBV5-6 and J is TRBJ2-3, with 9 bases fitting TRBD1. Per the germline V gene, CDR1 is SGHDT and CDR2 is YYEEEE. Losses at the gene ends were 5 bases for V and 8 bases for J; bases not matched to a gene: 9. The length of the CDR3 is 14 residues. The CDR3 DNA sequence: TGTGCCAGCAGTACTAAACAGGGGGCTGTTACGCAGTATTTT. It yields the protein CASSTKQGAVTQYF.

The chain links TRBV9 to TRBJ2-2; D gene ambiguous. V dropped 4 bases and J dropped 1 base, with 8 bases sitting between them. The length of the CDR3 is 14 residues. Germline values: CDR1 SGDLS, CDR2 YYNGEE. The CDR3 loop reads CASSSTLNTGELFF. The CDR3 DNA follows: TGTGCCAGCAGCTCTACGTTGAACACCGGGGAGCTGTTTTTT.

The chain links TRBV7-8 to TRBJ1-1; perhaps TRBD1 as D (5 bases). The V and J ends lost 1 base and 2 bases respectively, with 11 bases between them. This CDR3 region has 15 residues. The germline V gene encodes CDR1 SGHVS and CDR2 FQNEAQ. In DNA, the CDR3 is TGTGCCAGCAGCTTAGGGGACTTCCTTAACACTGAAGCTTTCTTT. Residues: CASSLGDFLNTEAFF.